A single sample is the source of the 5 T cell receptor beta chains below, sequenced in a study of shared clonotypes between healthy human individuals. Sequenced by immunoSEQ multiplex PCR; TCRdb stores in-frame clones only, minus some. The sample lists just under 350,000 clones, roughly 70% occurring once. The sample taken for sequencing was memory CD4+ T cells sorted from blood. Subset of the sample: CD45RA-negative fraction. The receptors come from a man aged 25-40 years in good health.

V and J are TRBV5-1 and TRBJ2-7; perhaps TRBD1 as D (6 bases). CDR3 length equals 15 residues. The germline V gene encodes CDR1 SGHRS and CDR2 YFSETQ. V was trimmed by 3 bases and J by 4 bases, leaving 17 bases between them. The chain's CDR3 is CASSSLQGVGYEQYF. The DNA of the CDR3 is TGCGCCAGCAGCTCGCTACAGGGCGTTGGATACGAGCAGTACTTC.

The chain joins TRBV6-1 to TRBJ1-2, with D unclear. Germline-derived CDR1 and CDR2 are MNHNS and SASEGT. CDR3 size: 14 residues. V dropped 2 bases and J dropped 8 bases, with 15 bases sitting between them. The CDR3 here is CASSESAGDVGYTF. CDR3 bases: TGTGCCAGCAGTGAATCCGCGGGTGACGTGGGCTACACCTTC.

The rearrangement uses TRBV4-2 and TRBJ1-2; 7 nucleotides align to TRBD1. CDR3 size: 13 residues. Germline V gene lookup returns CDR1 LGHNA and CDR2 YNFKEQ. Unmatched junction bases numbered 0, after V lost 3 bases and J lost 2 bases. The CDR3 here is CASSQGQNYGYTF. As DNA, the CDR3 is TGTGCCAGCAGCCAGGGACAGAACTATGGCTACACCTTC.

The chain is built from TRBV25-1 and TRBJ2-5; the D gene is possibly TRBD2 (6 bases). Germline V gives CDR1 MGHDK, CDR2 SYGVNS. V was clipped by 3 bases and J by 5 bases, with 13 bases between them. This CDR3 has 14 residues. This CDR3 reads CASSDHGGRETQYF. DNA for the CDR3: TGTGCCAGCAGTGATCACGGGGGACGGGAGACCCAGTACTTC.

This clone was recorded at least ten times. The CDR3 coding sequence is TGTGCCAGCAGTGACTTAGCGGCTACCTCTGGAAACACCATATATTTT. It specifies CASSDLAATSGNTIYF. This chain links TRBV6-1 with TRBJ1-3; D not certain. The length of the CDR3 is 16 residues. Trimming shortened V by 3 bases and J by 0 bases, and 12 bases separated the two germline ends. Germline lookup yields CDR1 MNHNS and CDR2 SASEGT.